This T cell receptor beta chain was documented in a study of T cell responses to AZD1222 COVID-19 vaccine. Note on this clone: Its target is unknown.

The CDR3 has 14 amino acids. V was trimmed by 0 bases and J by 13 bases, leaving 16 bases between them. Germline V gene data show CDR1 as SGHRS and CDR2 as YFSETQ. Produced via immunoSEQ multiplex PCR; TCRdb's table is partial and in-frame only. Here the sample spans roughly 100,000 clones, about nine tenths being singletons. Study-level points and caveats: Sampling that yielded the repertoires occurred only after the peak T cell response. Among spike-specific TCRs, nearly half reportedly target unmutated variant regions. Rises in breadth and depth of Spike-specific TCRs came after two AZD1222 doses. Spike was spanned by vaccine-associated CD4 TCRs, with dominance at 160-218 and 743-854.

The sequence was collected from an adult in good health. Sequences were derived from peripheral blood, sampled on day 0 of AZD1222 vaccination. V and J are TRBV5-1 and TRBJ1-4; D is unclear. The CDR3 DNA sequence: TGCGCCAGCAGCTTGGCCGGGCCCCAAGGTAGACTGTTTTTT. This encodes CASSLAGPQGRLFF.